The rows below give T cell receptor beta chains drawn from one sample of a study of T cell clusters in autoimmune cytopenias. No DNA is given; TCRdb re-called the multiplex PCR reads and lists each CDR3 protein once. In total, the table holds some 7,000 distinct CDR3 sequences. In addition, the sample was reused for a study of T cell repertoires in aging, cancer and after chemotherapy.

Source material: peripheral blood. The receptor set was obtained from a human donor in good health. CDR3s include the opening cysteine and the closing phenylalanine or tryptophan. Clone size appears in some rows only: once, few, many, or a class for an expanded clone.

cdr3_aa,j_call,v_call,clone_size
CASSSSLAGAYNEQFF,TRBJ2-1,TRBV7-4,-
CASRLGGSNTGELFF,TRBJ2-2,TRBV6-5,-
CASNGGFREKLFF,TRBJ1-4,TRBV19,-
CATSATGVNYGYTF,TRBJ1-2,TRBV24-1,-
CASSLIGQGAVYYGYTF,TRBJ1-2,TRBV5-4,-
CASNNGLSNSPLHF,TRBJ1-6,TRBV19,medium-sized
CASSTNTGELFF,TRBJ2-2,TRBV6-2/TRBV6-3,medium-sized
CSARVNTYSNQPQHF,TRBJ1-5,TRBV20-1,-
CASSIQVTGELFF,TRBJ2-2,TRBV19,medium-sized
CASRSQGPGELFF,TRBJ2-2,TRBV27,-
CASSYTGGQGYTF,TRBJ1-2,TRBV6-5,medium-sized
CASSVQGADNSPLHF,TRBJ1-6,TRBV19,medium-sized
CASSMTGGDGYTF,TRBJ1-2,TRBV6-5,medium-sized
CATQDSSSNQPQHF,TRBJ1-5,TRBV6-2/TRBV6-3,medium-sized
CSARDRFSASGAFYNEQFF,TRBJ2-1,TRBV20-1,-
CASSSPGQGRHYEQYF,TRBJ2-7,TRBV19,-
CASSSQQGALYEQYF,TRBJ2-7,TRBV7-6,-
CASSRRTGKYTEAFF,TRBJ1-1,TRBV6-1,-
CASSPRVSNQPQHF,TRBJ1-5,TRBV19,-
CASSSDPYSNQPQHF,TRBJ1-5,TRBV6-1,-
CASSRQVGEQYF,TRBJ2-7,TRBV12-3/TRBV12-4,-
CASSYFGSGSESEQYF,TRBJ2-7,TRBV6-5,medium-sized
CASNQLAGGRNEQFF,TRBJ2-1,TRBV6-5,medium-sized
CAGGQVDTQYF,TRBJ2-3,TRBV6-1,medium-sized
CASSAGQGAGETQYF,TRBJ2-5,TRBV6-4,-
CASSGGKQGIYGYTF,TRBJ1-2,TRBV5-4,-
CASSPDRGYGYTF,TRBJ1-2,TRBV12-3/TRBV12-4,-
CASSGTRPGQVLASYEQYF,TRBJ2-7,TRBV6-1,-
CSVNPGGRENIQYF,TRBJ2-4,TRBV29-1,medium-sized
CASSPQGGETQYF,TRBJ2-5,TRBV18,-
CASSQEAGGYGYTF,TRBJ1-2,TRBV5-6,-
CASSEAEGSSPLHF,TRBJ1-6,TRBV6-1,medium-sized
CASNGPGYNSPLHF,TRBJ1-6,TRBV6-1,-
CASSLAGGTNTGELFF,TRBJ2-2,TRBV27,medium-sized
CSAVGGKGNNEQFF,TRBJ2-1,TRBV20-1,-
CASSRANQPQHF,TRBJ1-5,TRBV12-3/TRBV12-4,-